This passage covers 8 T cell receptor beta chains from one sample sequenced in a study of T cells in tuberculosis. After thawing and overnight rest, PBMC were stained with GMM-loaded CD1B tetramer, viability dye and anti-CD3 for sorting. The lipid loaded on the CD1B tetramers was C32 glucose monomycolate from Rhodococcus equi. Produced via immunoSEQ multiplex PCR; TCRdb's table is partial and in-frame only. This repertoire shows 55,000 to 70,000 clones, 81% found once; its top ten account for roughly 13%. Sequences were obtained from CD1b-GMM tetramer-negative cells sorted from PBMCs. The receptors here all came from an adult woman with latent tuberculosis.

The chain combines TRBV7-3 with TRBJ2-2, with TRBD2 matching 13 bases. CDR3 length: 21 amino acids. V dropped 4 bases and J dropped 6; count of bases not matched to a gene: 20. Per the germline V gene, CDR1 is SGHTA and CDR2 is FQGTGA. CDR3 DNA: TGTGCCAGCAGCTCCCGCCCCGGAGGACTAGCGGGAGTTGGGGGCCCCGGGGAGCTGTTTTTT. Translated, it gives CASSSRPGGLAGVGGPGELFF. Full variable domain (remainder filled in from reference TRBV7-3 and TRBJ2-2): GAGVSQTPSNKVTEKGKYVELRCDPISGHTALYWYRQSLGQGPEFLIYFQGTGAADDSGLPNDRFFAVRPEGSVSTLKIQRTERGDSAVYLCASSSRPGGLAGVGGPGELFFGEGSRLTVL.

This clone occurred a few times. The V gene is TRBV4-3, the J gene TRBJ1-4, with TRBD1 identical over 7 bases. The trim removed 4 bases at V and 5 bases at J, leaving 7 bases unmatched. The V gene's germline CDR1 is LGHNA and CDR2 YSLEER. This CDR3 comprises 15 residues. In DNA form, the CDR3 reads TGCGCCAGCAGCCGAACGGGACAGTTAAATGAAAAACTGTTTTTT. This translates into CASSRTGQLNEKLFF.

The rearrangement uses TRBV5-1 and TRBJ2-7; the D gene is possibly TRBD1 (5 bases). V lost 0 bases and J 4 bases, leaving 8 bases between the germline ends. Germline V lookup: CDR1 SGHRS, CDR2 YFSETQ. The CDR3 contains 13 residues. As DNA, the CDR3 is TGCGCCAGCAGCTTGGTCGCAGGGTACGAGCAGTACTTC. Encoded protein: CASSLVAGYEQYF.

For the CDR3, the DNA is TGTGCCAGCAGCCGCTCGGGAACCTCCTACGAGCAGTACTTC. Translated, it gives CASSRSGTSYEQYF. The V and J genes are TRBV28 and TRBJ2-7, with a possible D match to TRBD2 (5 bases). CDR3 length equals 14 residues. The germline V and J ends were trimmed by 6 bases and 0 bases, with 12 bases remaining between them. Germline V lookup: CDR1 MDHEN, CDR2 SYDVKM.

The rearrangement uses TRBV6-6 and TRBJ2-2; 7 nucleotides line up with TRBD2. After removal of 10 bases from V and 5 bases from J, the junction contained 7 bases not matched to a gene. From germline, CDR1 is MNHNY and CDR2 SVGAGI (reference sequence). CDR3 length equals 13 residues. DNA of the CDR3: TGTGCCACCGCCAGCGGGAAGACCGGGGAGCTGTTTTTT. It is translated as CATASGKTGELFF.

This clone was seen only a few times. The V call is TRBV11-3, the J call TRBJ2-3; TRBD2 aligns across 7 bases. CDR1 and CDR2 (germline): SGHNT, YENEEA. The CDR3 is 15 residues long. The J segment lost 1 base and the V segment lost 3 bases, leaving 4 bases of the junction unmatched. CDR3 nucleotide sequence: TGTGCCAGCAGCTTGGCTGGGGGGGGCACAGATACGCAGTATTTT. Translating it yields CASSLAGGGTDTQYF.

The gene calls are TRBV28 and TRBJ1-2, with D possibly TRBD1 on 6 matching bases. With 5 bases removed from V and 8 bases from J, the gap between germline ends came to 12 bases. The V gene's germline CDR1 is MDHEN and CDR2 SYDVKM. The CDR3 runs 12 residues. This CDR3 is CASSHRVWGYTF. CDR3 coding DNA: TGTGCCAGCAGTCACAGGGTATGGGGCTACACCTTC.

The chain is built from TRBV28 and TRBJ2-1, with D unresolved. The V gene's germline CDR1 is MDHEN and CDR2 SYDVKM. Trimming took off 6 bases at V and 9 bases at J, with 18 bases between the two ends. The CDR3 runs to 14 residues. In DNA form, the CDR3 reads TGTGCCAGCAGCCCGCACCCCACCGACTTTGAGCAGTTCTTC. Amino acids: CASSPHPTDFEQFF.